This T cell receptor (beta chain) emerged from a study of cytomegalovirus exposure and HLA in healthy donors. The PCR used 60 Vbeta and 13 Jbeta primers. Some clones are missing from TCRdb's copy, which holds only in-frame ones; the method was immunoSEQ multiplex PCR. The table lists over 85,000 clones, less than 10% of them singletons. In this sample, this clone turned up a few times. The CDR3 runs 13 residues. Germline CDR1 is ENHRY and CDR2 is SYGVKD. Between the trimmed V and J ends, which lost 6 bases and 5 bases, there was a span of 13 bases. The receptor was isolated from a man aged 45-60 years in good health and CMV-seronegative. The chain employs TRBV10-3 and TRBJ2-5; D is possibly TRBD1 (5 bases). Sequencing was done on a sample of PBMCs. DNA for the CDR3: TGTGCCATCAGGCCAGGGTTAGGGGAGACCCAGTACTTC. It encodes CAIRPGLGETQYF.